This T cell receptor (beta chain) was obtained from a study of blood T cell repertoires in COVID-19. The repertoire was sequenced with immunoSEQ multiplex PCR; TCRdb's copy has only in-frame clones and lacks some. The sample includes about 120,000 clones, over 65% seen only once; the top ten take 3.9%. Germline V lookup: CDR1 SQVTM, CDR2 ANQGSEA. The CDR3 loop spans 16 amino acids. Trimming took off 0 bases at V and 1 base at J, with 14 bases between the two ends. Source material: peripheral blood. The chain links TRBV29-1 to TRBJ2-3, with D perhaps TRBD1 (7 bases). The TCR was taken from a man aged 55 to 70 with acute or convalescent COVID-19. This chain's CDR3 is CSVEDLDREGTDTQYF. The CDR3 DNA reads as TGCAGCGTTGAAGATCTCGACAGGGAGGGCACAGATACGCAGTATTTT.